This T cell receptor beta chain originates from a study of chemoradiotherapy in HPV16-positive cancers. About the study: Candidate HPV-specific T-cell clones and common TCR motifs came from functional assays in a couple of HPV16-positive patients. Study results and caveats: During treatment, candidate HPV-specific clones and E7-related motifs expanded in tumor. In HPV16-positive patients, HPV-responsive T-cell expansion tracked better recurrence-free survival.

Regarding this clone: Its antigen remains unknown.

Measured with immunoSEQ multiplex PCR; TCRdb has only the in-frame clones, and not every one. The data hold about 17,000 clones, with roughly 90% observed a single time. CDR3 length: 14 residues. The ends were cut back, 1 base at V and 3 bases at J, with 6 bases in the middle. Germline-derived CDR1 and CDR2 are LGHNT and FRNRAP. The gene calls are TRBV12-5 and TRBJ1-4; D ambiguous. The sample consisted of blood, taken from a patient who underwent chemoradiotherapy. The sequence was obtained from a human donor with HPV-associated anogenital cancer. The CDR3 spells CASGLARANEKLFF. The DNA for the CDR3 is TGTGCTAGTGGTTTGGCGCGGGCTAATGAAAAACTGTTTTTT.